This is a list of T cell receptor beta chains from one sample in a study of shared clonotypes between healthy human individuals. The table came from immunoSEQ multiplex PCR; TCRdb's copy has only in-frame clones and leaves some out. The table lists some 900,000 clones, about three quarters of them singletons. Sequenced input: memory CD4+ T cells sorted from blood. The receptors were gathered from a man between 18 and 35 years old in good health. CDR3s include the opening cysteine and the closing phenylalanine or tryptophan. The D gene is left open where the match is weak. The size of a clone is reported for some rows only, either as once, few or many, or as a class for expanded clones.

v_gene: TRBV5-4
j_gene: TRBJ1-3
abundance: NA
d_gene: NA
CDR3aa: CASSSFPGNTIYF
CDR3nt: TGTGCCAGCAGCTCGTTTCCTGGAAACACCATATATTTT

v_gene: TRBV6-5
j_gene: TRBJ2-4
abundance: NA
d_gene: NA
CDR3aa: CASSYGGLGAKNIQYF
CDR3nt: TGTGCCAGCAGTTACGGGGGGCTCGGTGCCAAAAACATTCAGTACTTC

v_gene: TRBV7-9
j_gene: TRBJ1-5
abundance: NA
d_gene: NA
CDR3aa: CASSPGRDQPQHF
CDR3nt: TGTGCCAGCAGCCCCGGGAGGGACCAGCCCCAGCATTTT

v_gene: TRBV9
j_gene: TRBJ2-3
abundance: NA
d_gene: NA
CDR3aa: CASSVDGSSTDTQYF
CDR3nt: TGTGCCAGCAGCGTGGACGGATCTAGCACAGATACGCAGTATTTT

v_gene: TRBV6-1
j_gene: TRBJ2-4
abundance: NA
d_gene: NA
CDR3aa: CASSAPGRVKNIQYF
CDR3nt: TGTGCCAGCAGCGCCCCCGGGAGAGTCAAAAACATTCAGTACTTC

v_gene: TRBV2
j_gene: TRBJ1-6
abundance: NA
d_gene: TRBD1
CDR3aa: CASRGGDSLPNSPLHF
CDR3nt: TGTGCCAGCAGGGGGGGGGACAGTTTACCGAATTCACCCCTCCACTTT

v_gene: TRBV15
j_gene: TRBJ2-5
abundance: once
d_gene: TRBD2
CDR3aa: CATSRGGVIDVWQETQYF
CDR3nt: TGTGCCACCAGCAGGGGAGGGGTCATCGACGTGTGGCAAGAGACCCAGTACTTC

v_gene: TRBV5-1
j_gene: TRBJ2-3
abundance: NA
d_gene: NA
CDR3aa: CASSKDGGWTDTQYF
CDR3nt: TGCGCCAGCAGCAAAGACGGGGGCTGGACAGATACGCAGTATTTT

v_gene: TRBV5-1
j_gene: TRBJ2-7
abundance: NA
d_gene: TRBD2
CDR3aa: CASSVTSGSYEQYF
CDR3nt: TGCGCCAGCAGCGTAACTAGCGGGAGCTACGAGCAGTACTTC

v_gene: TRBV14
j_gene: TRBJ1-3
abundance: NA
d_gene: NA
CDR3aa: CASSKPIRDGSGNTIYF
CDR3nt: TGTGCCAGCAGCAAACCGATCCGGGACGGCTCTGGAAACACCATATATTTT

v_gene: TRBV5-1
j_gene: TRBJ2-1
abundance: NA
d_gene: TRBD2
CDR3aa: CASSENVGLAGDEQFF
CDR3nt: TGCGCCAGCAGCGAAAATGTGGGACTAGCGGGAGATGAGCAGTTCTTC

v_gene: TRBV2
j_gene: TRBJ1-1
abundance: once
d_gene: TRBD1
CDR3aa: CASRPQGAFTEAFF
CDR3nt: TGTGCCAGCAGGCCACAGGGGGCGTTCACTGAAGCTTTCTTT

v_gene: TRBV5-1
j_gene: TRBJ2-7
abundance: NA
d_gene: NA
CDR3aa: CASSLQTGPYEQYF
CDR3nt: TGCGCCAGCAGCTTGCAAACGGGGCCCTACGAGCAGTACTTC

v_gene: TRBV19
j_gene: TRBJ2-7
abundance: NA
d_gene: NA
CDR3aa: CASSRAGGATYEQYF
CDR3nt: TGTGCCAGTAGTAGGGCCGGCGGGGCGACCTACGAGCAGTACTTC

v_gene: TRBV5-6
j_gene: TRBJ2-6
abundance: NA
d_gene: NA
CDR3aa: CASSFGGANVLTF
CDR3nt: TGTGCCAGCAGCTTTGGTGGGGCCAACGTCCTGACTTTC

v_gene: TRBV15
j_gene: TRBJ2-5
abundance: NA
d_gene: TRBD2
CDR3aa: CATSRELAGALGETQYF
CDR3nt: TGTGCCACCAGCAGAGAACTAGCGGGAGCTTTAGGGGAGACCCAGTACTTC

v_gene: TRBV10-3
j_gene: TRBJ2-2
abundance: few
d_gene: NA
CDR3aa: CAISFRGNTGELFF
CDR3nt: TGTGCCATCAGTTTTAGGGGGAACACCGGGGAGCTGTTTTTT

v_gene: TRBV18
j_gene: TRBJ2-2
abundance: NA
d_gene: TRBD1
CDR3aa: CASSPPGQGATGELFF
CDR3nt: TGTGCCAGCTCACCACCGGGACAGGGCGCCACCGGGGAGCTGTTTTTT

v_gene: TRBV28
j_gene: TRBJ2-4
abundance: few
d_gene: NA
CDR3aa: CASSRAAKNIQYF
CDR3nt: TGTGCCAGCAGTAGGGCAGCCAAAAACATTCAGTACTTC

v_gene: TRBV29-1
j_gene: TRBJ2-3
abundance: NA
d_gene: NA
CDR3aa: CSVEGQGTDTQYF
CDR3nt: TGCAGCGTTGAAGGGCAGGGAACAGATACGCAGTATTTT

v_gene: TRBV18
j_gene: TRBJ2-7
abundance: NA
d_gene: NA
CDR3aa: CASSPVEGYEQYF
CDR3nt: TGTGCCAGCTCACCCGTGGAGGGATACGAGCAGTACTTC

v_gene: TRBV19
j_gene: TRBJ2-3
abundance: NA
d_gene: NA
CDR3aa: CASSERTAQYF
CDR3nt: TGTGCCAGTAGTGAGCGTACGGCACAGTATTTT

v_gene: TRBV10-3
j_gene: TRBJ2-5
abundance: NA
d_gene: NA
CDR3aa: CAISESNSGGQTQYF
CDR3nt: TGTGCCATCAGTGAGTCGAATTCAGGGGGGCAGACCCAGTACTTC

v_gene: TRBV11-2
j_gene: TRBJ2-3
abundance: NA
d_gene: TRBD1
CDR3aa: CASSDRDRSTDTQYF
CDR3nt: TGTGCCAGCAGCGACCGGGACAGGAGCACAGATACGCAGTATTTT

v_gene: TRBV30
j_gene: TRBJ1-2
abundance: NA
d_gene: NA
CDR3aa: CAWSVNRGYTF
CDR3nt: TGTGCCTGGAGTGTAAATCGTGGCTACACCTTC

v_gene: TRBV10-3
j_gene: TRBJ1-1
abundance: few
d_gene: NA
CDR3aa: CAISEGADEAFF
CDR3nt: TGTGCCATCAGTGAGGGCGCGGATGAAGCTTTCTTT

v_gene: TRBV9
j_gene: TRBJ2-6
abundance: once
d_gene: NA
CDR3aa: CASTKPPSGANVLTF
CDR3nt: TGTGCCAGCACTAAACCACCTTCCGGGGCCAACGTCCTGACTTTC

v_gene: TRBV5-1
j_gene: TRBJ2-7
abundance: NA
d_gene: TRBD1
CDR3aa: CASSLGQGDEQYF
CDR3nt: TGCGCCAGCAGCTTGGGACAGGGTGACGAGCAGTACTTC

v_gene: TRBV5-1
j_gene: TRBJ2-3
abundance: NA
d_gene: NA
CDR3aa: CASSPTGGNTQYF
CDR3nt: TGCGCCAGCAGCCCAACCGGGGGAAATACGCAGTATTTT

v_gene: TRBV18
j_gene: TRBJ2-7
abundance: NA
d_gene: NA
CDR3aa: CASSPPGLTYEQYF
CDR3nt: TGTGCCAGCTCACCACCGGGGCTAACCTACGAGCAGTACTTC

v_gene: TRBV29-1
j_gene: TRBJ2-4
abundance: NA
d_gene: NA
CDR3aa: CSVEGSSLAKNIQYF
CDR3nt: TGCAGCGTCGAGGGTTCCAGTCTAGCCAAAAACATTCAGTACTTC

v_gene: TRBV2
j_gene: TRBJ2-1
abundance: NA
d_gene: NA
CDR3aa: CASNRVGSELNEQFF
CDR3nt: TGTGCCAGCAATCGGGTAGGGTCGGAGTTGAATGAGCAGTTCTTC

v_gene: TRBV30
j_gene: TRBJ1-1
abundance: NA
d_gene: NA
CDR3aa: CAWSVNSRPMNTEAFF
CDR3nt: TGTGCCTGGAGTGTTAACTCGAGACCGATGAACACTGAAGCTTTCTTT

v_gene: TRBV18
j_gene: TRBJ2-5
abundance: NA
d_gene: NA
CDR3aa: CASSPGLGKETQYF
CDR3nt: TGTGCCAGCTCACCAGGGTTAGGGAAAGAGACCCAGTACTTC

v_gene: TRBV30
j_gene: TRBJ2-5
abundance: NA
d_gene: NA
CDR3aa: CAWSVSKETQYF
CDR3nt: TGTGCCTGGAGCGTCTCAAAGGAGACCCAGTACTTC

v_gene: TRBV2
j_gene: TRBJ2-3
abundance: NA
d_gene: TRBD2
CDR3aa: CASSKGLARFADTQYF
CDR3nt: TGTGCCAGCAGTAAGGGACTAGCGAGATTCGCAGATACGCAGTATTTT

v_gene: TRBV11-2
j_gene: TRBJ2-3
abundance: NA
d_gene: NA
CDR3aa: CASSLNGMGSTDTQYF
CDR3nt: TGTGCCAGCAGCTTAAACGGTATGGGTAGCACAGATACGCAGTATTTT

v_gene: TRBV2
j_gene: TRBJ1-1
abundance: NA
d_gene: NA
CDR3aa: CASSEVYGGTEAFF
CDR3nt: TGTGCCAGCAGTGAAGTATATGGGGGCACTGAAGCTTTCTTT

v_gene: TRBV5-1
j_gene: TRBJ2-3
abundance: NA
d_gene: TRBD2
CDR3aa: CASSPNGGTTDTQYF
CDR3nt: TGCGCCAGCAGCCCCAACGGGGGGACCACAGATACGCAGTATTTT

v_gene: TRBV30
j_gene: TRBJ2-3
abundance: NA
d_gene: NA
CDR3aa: CAWDDSDTQYF
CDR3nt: TGTGCCTGGGACGACTCGGATACGCAGTATTTT

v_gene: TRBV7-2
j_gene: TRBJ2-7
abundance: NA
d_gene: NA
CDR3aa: CASSAGFSYEQYF
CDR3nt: TGTGCCAGCAGCGCAGGATTCTCCTACGAGCAGTACTTC

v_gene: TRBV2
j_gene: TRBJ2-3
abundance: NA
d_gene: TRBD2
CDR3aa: CASSGPTLAAYTDTQYF
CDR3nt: TGTGCCAGCAGTGGGCCCACTCTAGCGGCTTACACAGATACGCAGTATTTT